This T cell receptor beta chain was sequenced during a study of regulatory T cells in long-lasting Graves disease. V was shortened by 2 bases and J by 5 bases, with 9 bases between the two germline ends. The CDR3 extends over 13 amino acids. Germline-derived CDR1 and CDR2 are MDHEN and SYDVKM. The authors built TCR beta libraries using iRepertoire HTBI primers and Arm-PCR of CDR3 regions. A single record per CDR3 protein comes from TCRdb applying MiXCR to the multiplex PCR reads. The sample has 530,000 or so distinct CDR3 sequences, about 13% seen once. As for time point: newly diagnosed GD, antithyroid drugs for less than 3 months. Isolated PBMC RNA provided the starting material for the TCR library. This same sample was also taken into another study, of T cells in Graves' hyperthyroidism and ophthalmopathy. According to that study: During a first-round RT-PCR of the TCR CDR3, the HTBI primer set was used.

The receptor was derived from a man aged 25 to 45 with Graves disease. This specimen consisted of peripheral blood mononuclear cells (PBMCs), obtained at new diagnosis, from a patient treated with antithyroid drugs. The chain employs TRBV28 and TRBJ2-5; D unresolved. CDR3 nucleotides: TGTGCCAGCAGTTTAGTTTCCGGGGAGACCCAGTACTTC. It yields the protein CASSLVSGETQYF.